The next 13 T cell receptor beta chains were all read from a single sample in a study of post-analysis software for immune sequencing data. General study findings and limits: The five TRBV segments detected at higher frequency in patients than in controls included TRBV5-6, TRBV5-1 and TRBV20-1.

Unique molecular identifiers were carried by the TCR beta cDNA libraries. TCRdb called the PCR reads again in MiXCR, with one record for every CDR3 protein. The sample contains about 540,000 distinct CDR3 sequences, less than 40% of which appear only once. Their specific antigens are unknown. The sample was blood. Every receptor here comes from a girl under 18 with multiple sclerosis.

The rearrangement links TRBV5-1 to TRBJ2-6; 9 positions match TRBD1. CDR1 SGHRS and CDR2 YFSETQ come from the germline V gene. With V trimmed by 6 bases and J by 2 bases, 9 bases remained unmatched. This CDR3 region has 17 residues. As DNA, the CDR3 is TGCGCCAGCACTCGACAGGGGGAAAGGGCTGGGGCCAACGTCCTGACTTTC. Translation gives CASTRQGERAGANVLTF.

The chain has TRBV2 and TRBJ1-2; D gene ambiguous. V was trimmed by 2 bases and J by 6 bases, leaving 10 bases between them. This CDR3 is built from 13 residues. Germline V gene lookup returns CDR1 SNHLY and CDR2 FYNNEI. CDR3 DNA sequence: TGTGCCAGCAGTGAACCCTCGACGGATGGCTACACCTTC. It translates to CASSEPSTDGYTF.

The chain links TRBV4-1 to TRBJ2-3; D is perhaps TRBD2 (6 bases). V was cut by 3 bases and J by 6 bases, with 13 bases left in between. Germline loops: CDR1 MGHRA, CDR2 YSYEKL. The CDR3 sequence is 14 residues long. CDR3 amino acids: CASSHEFRGDTQYF. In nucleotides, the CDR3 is TGCGCCAGCAGCCATGAGTTCCGGGGGGATACGCAGTATTTT.

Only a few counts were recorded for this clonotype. CDR3 coding DNA: TGTGCCAGCAGGAGACCAACCAGGGGCTCCTACAATGAGCAGTTCTTC. It yields the protein CASRRPTRGSYNEQFF. The chain links TRBV6-5 to TRBJ2-1, with D possibly TRBD1 on 6 matching bases. The CDR3 contains 16 residues. Germline values: CDR1 MNHEY, CDR2 SVGAGI. V dropped 6 bases and J dropped 0 bases, with 15 bases sitting between them.

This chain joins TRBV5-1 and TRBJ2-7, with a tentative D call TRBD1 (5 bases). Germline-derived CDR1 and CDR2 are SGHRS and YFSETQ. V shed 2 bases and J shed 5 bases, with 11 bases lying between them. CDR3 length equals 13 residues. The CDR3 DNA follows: TGCGCCAGCAGCTTCCAGGGTGGGAACGAGCAGTACTTC. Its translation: CASSFQGGNEQYF.

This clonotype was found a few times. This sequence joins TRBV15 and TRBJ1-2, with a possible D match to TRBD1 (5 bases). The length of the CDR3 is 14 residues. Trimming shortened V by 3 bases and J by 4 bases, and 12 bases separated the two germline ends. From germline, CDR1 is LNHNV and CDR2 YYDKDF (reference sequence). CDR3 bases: TGTGCCACCAGCAGCGCGAGGACAATCTATGGCTACACCTTC. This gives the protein CATSSARTIYGYTF.

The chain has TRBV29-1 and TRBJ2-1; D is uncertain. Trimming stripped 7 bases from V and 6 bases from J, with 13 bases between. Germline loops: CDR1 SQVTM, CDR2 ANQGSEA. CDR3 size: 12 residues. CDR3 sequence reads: CSAGRPGNEQFF. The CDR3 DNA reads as TGCAGCGCAGGACGGCCTGGCAATGAGCAGTTCTTC.

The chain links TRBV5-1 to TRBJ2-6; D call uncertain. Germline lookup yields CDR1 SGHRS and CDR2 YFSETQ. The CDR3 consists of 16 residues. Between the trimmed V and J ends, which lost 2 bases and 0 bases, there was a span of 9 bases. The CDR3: CASSLDGPSGANVLTF. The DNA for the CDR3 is TGCGCCAGCAGCTTAGACGGGCCCTCTGGGGCCAACGTCCTGACTTTC.

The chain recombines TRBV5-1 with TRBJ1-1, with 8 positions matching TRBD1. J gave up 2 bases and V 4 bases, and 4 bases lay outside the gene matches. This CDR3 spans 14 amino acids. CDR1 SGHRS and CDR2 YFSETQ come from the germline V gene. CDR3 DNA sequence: TGCGCCAGCAGCCGGACAGGGAGCAACACTGAAGCTTTCTTT. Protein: CASSRTGSNTEAFF.

The CDR3 loop is CASTTHGYEQYF. CDR3 bases: TGTGCCAGCACCACACACGGTTACGAGCAGTACTTC. This sequence joins TRBV12-3 or TRBV12-4 and TRBJ2-7; D unclear. V lost 7 bases and J lost 4, with 11 bases in between. This CDR3 is 12 amino acids long.

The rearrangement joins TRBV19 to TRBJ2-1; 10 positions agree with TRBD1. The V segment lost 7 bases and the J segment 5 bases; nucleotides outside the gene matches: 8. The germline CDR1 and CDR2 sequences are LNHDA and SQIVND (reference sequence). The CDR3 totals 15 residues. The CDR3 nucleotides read TGTGCCAGTACCACCGACAGGGGGCGCAACAATGAGCAGTTCTTC. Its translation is CASTTDRGRNNEQFF.

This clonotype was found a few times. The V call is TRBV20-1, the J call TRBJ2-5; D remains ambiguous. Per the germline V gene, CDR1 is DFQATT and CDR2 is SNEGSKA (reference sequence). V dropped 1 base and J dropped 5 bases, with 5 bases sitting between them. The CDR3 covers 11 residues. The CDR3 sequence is CSARVRETQYF. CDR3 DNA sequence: TGCAGTGCTAGAGTCCGGGAGACCCAGTACTTC.

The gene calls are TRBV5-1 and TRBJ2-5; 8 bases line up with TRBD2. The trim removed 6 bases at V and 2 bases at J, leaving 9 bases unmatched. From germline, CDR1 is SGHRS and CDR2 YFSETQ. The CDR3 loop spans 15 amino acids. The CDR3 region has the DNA TGCGCCAGCACCCCTGGGACTAGTCAACAAGAGACCCAGTACTTC. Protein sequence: CASTPGTSQQETQYF.